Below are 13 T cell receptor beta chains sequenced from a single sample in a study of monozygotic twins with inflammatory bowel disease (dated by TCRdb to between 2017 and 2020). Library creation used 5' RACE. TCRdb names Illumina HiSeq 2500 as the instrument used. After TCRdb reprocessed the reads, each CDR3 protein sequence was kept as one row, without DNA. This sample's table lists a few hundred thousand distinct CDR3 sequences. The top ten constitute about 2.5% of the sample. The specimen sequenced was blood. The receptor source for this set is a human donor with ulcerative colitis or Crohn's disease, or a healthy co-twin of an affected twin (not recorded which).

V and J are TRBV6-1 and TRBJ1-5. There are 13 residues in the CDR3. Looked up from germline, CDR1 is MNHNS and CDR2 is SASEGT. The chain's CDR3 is CASSEGYNQPQHF.

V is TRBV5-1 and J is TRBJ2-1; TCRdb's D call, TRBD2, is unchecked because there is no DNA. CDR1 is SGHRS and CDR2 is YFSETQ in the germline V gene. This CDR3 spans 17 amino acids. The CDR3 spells CASSLVSGTSGGDEQFF.

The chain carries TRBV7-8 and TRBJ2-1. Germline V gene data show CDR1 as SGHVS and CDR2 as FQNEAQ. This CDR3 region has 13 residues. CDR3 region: CASSLREYNEQFF.

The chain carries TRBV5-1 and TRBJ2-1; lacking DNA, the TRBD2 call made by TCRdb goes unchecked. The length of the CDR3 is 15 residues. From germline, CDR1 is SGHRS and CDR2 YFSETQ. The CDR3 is CASSSPGLADNEQFF.

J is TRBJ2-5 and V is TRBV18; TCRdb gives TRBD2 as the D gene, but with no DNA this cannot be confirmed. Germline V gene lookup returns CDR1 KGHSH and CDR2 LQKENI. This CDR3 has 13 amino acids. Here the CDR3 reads CASSGTSQETQYF.

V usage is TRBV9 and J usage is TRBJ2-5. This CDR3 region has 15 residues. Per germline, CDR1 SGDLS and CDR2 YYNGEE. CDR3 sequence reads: CASSVDLSVTETQYF.

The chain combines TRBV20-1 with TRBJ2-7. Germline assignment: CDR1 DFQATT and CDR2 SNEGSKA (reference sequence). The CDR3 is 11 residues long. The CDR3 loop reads CSASNLYEQYF.

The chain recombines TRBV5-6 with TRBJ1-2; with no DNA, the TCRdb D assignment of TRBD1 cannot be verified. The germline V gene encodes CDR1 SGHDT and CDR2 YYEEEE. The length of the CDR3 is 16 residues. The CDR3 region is CASSSPLTGEIYGYTF.

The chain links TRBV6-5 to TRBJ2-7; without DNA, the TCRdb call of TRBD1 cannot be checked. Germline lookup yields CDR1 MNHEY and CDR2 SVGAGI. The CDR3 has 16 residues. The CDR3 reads CASSYSTSGFPYEQYF.

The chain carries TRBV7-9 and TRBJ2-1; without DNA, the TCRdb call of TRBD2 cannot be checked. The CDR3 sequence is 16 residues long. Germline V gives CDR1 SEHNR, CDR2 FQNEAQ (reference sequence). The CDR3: CASRLLGALEDDEQFF.

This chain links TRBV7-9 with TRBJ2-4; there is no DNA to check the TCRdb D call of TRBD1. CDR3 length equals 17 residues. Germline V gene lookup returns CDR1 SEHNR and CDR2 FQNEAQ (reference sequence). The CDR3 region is CASSLRGQGVSKNIQYF. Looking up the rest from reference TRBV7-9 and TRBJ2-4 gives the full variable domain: DTGVSQNPRHKITKRGQNVTFRCDPISEHNRLYWYRQTLGQGPEFLTYFQNEAQLEKSRLLSDRFSAERPKGSFSTLEIQRTEQGDSAMYLCASSLRGQGVSKNIQYFGAGTRLSVL.

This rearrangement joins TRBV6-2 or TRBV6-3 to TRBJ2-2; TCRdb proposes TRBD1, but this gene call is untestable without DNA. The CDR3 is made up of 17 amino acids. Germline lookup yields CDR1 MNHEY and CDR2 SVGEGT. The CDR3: CASSPRTGSVNTGELFF.

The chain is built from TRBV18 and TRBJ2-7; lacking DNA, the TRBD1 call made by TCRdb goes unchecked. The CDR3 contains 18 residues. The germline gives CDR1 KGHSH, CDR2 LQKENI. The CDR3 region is CASSPEQSVMAGNLEQYF.